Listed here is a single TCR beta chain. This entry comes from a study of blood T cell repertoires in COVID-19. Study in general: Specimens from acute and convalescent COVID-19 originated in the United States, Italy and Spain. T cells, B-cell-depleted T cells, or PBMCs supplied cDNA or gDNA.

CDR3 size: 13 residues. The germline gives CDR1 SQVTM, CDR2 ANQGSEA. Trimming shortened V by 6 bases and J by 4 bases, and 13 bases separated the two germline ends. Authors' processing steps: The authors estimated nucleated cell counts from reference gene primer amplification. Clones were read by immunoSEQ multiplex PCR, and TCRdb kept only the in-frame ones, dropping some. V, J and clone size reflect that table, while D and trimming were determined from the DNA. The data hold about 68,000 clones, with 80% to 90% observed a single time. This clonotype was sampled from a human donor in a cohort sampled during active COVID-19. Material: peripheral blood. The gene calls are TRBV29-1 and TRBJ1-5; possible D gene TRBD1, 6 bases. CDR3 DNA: TGCAGCGTCCGAGACAGGATGAATCAGCCCCAGCATTTT. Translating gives CSVRDRMNQPQHF.